The source of this T cell receptor beta chain is a study of PD-1 blockade in classical Hodgkin lymphoma. Study-level findings and limits: Complete responders matched newly diagnosed patients in baseline diversity.

No patient escaped relapse after autologous stem cell transplantation, and brentuximab vedotin exposure varied. Concerning this clone itself: Its antigen is undetermined.

In germline, CDR1 is LGHNA, CDR2 YSLEER. V gave up 1 base and J gave up 4 bases, with 8 bases separating them. There are 15 residues in the CDR3. Here immunoSEQ multiplex PCR was the method, and the copy in TCRdb shows in-frame clones only, minus some. The data hold around 25,000 clones, with 67% observed a single time. This chain links TRBV4-3 with TRBJ2-6; no reliable D call. Here the sequenced sample was peripheral blood mononuclear cells (PBMCs), taken before the second cycle of nivolumab. This TCR was recovered from a human donor with classical Hodgkin lymphoma. CDR3 nucleotide sequence: TGCGCCAGCAGCCAAGGACTTCACGGGGCCAACGTCCTGACTTTC. This gives the protein CASSQGLHGANVLTF.